The 26 T cell receptor beta chains listed next were all sequenced from one sample in a study of Tregs in tolerant kidney transplant recipients. Sequenced by immunoSEQ multiplex PCR; TCRdb stores in-frame clones only, minus some. Of 110,000 or so clones detected, around 94% appear once; the ten largest clones hold approximately 0.6%. The sequenced sample was CD4+ T cells from blood. All receptors come from a human donor in good health.

The rearrangement joins TRBV5-6 to TRBJ2-7; TRBD2 agrees at 7 bases. Germline values: CDR1 SGHDT, CDR2 YYEEEE. This CDR3 region has 16 residues. V gave up 1 base and J gave up 7 bases; unmatched junction bases: 14. CDR3 nucleotide sequence: TGTGCCAGCAGCTTGATCGTGCTAGCGGCATCGAGGGAGCAGTACTTC. As protein: CASSLIVLAASREQYF.

The chain recombines TRBV6-1 with TRBJ1-2; possible D gene TRBD1, 6 bases. The V and J ends lost 2 bases and 5 bases respectively, with 9 bases between them. CDR1 and CDR2 (germline): MNHNS, SASEGT. This CDR3 has 13 residues. The CDR3 sequence is CASSEQGGYGYTF. CDR3 DNA: TGTGCCAGCAGTGAACAAGGGGGTTATGGCTACACCTTC.

The V call is TRBV10-2, the J call TRBJ2-3; TRBD2 matches at 7 bases. Losses at the gene ends were 5 bases for V and 2 bases for J; bases not matched to a gene: 4. Looked up from germline, CDR1 is WSHSY and CDR2 is SAAADI. The CDR3 loop spans 14 amino acids. This CDR3 reads CASSWGGSTDTQYF. In nucleotides, the CDR3 is TGCGCCAGCAGTTGGGGGGGTTCCACAGATACGCAGTATTTT.

The J gene is TRBJ2-1, the V gene TRBV6-5; the match to TRBD2 covers 7 bases. Germline values: CDR1 MNHEY, CDR2 SVGAGI. V dropped 6 bases and J dropped 6; count of bases not matched to a gene: 11. There are 15 residues in the CDR3. CDR3 in DNA: TGTGCCAGCAGGCCCTGGGGCGGGAGTGGCAATGAGCAGTTCTTC. As protein: CASRPWGGSGNEQFF.

The gene calls are TRBV5-1 and TRBJ2-3; 14 bases match TRBD2. Per the germline V gene, CDR1 is SGHRS and CDR2 is YFSETQ. This CDR3 has 17 residues. Unmatched junction bases numbered 6, after V lost 0 bases and J lost 6 bases. The CDR3, as DNA: TGCGCCAGCAGCTTGGCCCGACTAGCGGGAGGGCCTGATACGCAGTATTTT. Amino acids: CASSLARLAGGPDTQYF.

CDR3 region: CASSSPDRYNEQFF. CDR3 bases: TGTGCCAGCAGTTCCCCAGACAGGTACAATGAGCAGTTCTTC. V is TRBV27 and J is TRBJ2-1; D perhaps matches TRBD1 (6 bases). Between the trimmed V and J ends, which lost 4 bases and 4 bases, there was a span of 11 bases. Germline V lookup: CDR1 MNHEY, CDR2 SMNVEV (reference sequence). This CDR3 comprises 14 residues.

The rearrangement joins TRBV7-3 to TRBJ2-5, with 8 bases matching TRBD2. Germline CDR1 is SGHTA and CDR2 is FQGTGA. With V trimmed by 2 bases and J by 5 bases, 4 bases remained unmatched. This CDR3 is built from 14 residues. The CDR3 region is CASSLAGGRETQYF. In DNA form, the CDR3 reads TGTGCCAGCAGCTTAGCGGGGGGCCGGGAGACCCAGTACTTC. Complete variable domain (other parts from reference TRBV7-3 and TRBJ2-5): GAGVSQTPSNKVTEKGKYVELRCDPISGHTALYWYRQSLGQGPEFLIYFQGTGAADDSGLPNDRFFAVRPEGSVSTLKIQRTERGDSAVYLCASSLAGGRETQYFGPGTRLLVL.

The chain links TRBV9 to TRBJ2-5; D possibly corresponds to TRBD2 (5 bases). The J call may be faulty, since TRBJ2-7 better matches the DNA end. CDR3 length equals 16 residues. CDR1 is SGDLS and CDR2 is YYNGEE in the germline V gene. The CDR3 sequence is CASSVAAGALVHEQYF. CDR3 nucleotides: TGTGCCAGCAGCGTAGCGGCGGGCGCCCTTGTCCACGAGCAGTACTTC.

The rearrangement links TRBV4-1 to TRBJ2-7, with 7 bases fitting TRBD2. V lost 1 base, J lost 7 bases, and 10 bases stayed unmatched. Germline CDR1 is MGHRA and CDR2 is YSYEKL. CDR3 length: 15 amino acids. The CDR3 protein is CASSQGPITSEEQYF. In DNA, the CDR3 is TGCGCCAGCAGCCAAGGCCCTATAACTAGCGAAGAGCAGTACTTC.

The chain joins TRBV25-1 to TRBJ1-2; the D is unclear. CDR3 length equals 11 residues. The V end was cut by 4 bases, the J end by 4 bases, with 4 bases between. In germline, CDR1 is MGHDK, CDR2 SYGVNS. In DNA, the CDR3 is TGTGCCAGCAGTGTCCTCTATGGCTACACCTTC. This translates into CASSVLYGYTF.

This sequence joins TRBV9 and TRBJ1-2, with no clear D. V was trimmed by 0 bases and J by 9 bases, leaving 12 bases between them. Germline CDR1 is SGDLS and CDR2 is YYNGEE. CDR3 length: 13 residues. The chain's CDR3 is CASSVAADSRYTF. The CDR3 DNA sequence: TGTGCCAGCAGCGTAGCGGCAGATTCGCGCTACACCTTC.

This chain joins TRBV19 and TRBJ2-5; 12 positions match TRBD2. The CDR3 totals 17 residues. Germline assignment: CDR1 LNHDA and CDR2 SQIVND (reference sequence). V shed 3 bases, J shed 2 bases, and the junction held 7 bases outside the gene matches. CDR3 protein: CASSIPRGLAGQETQYF. The DNA of the CDR3 is TGTGCCAGTAGTATCCCCAGGGGACTAGCGGGTCAAGAGACCCAGTACTTC. The variable domain in full, completed from reference TRBV19 and TRBJ2-5, reads DGGITQSPKYLFRKEGQNVTLSCEQNLNHDAMYWYRQDPGQGLRLIYYSQIVNDFQKGDIAEGYSVSREKKESFPLTVTSAQKNPTAFYLCASSIPRGLAGQETQYFGPGTRLLVL.

The chain links TRBV6-5 to TRBJ2-7; D may be TRBD1 (6 bases). The germline V and J ends were trimmed by 4 bases and 2 bases, with 12 bases remaining between them. The CDR3 length is 14 residues. Germline V gene data show CDR1 as MNHEY and CDR2 as SVGAGI. CDR3 nucleotide sequence: TGTGCCAGCAGTTTAAACAGGGTCGCCTACGAGCAGTACTTC. Encoded protein: CASSLNRVAYEQYF.

This clone was observed once. The V call is TRBV5-6, the J call TRBJ1-1; D gene unclear. The CDR3 has 15 amino acids. From germline, CDR1 is SGHDT and CDR2 YYEEEE. V was shortened by 6 bases and J by 1 base, with 16 bases between the two germline ends. CDR3 coding DNA: TGTGCCAGCACCGCGAGAGGGAGACGGAACACTGAAGCTTTCTTT. Amino acids: CASTARGRRNTEAFF.

The chain combines TRBV30 with TRBJ1-2; tentatively, D is TRBD1 (5 bases). CDR1 and CDR2 from the germline V gene are GTSNPN and SVGIG (reference sequence). There are 15 residues in the CDR3. Trimming removed 3 bases from V and 1 base from J, with 15 bases in between. The CDR3 spells CAWRPKSGGNYGYTF. The CDR3 bases are TGTGCCTGGAGACCTAAATCCGGGGGTAACTATGGCTACACCTTC.

The genes are TRBV30 and TRBJ2-1; 8 nucleotides agree with TRBD2. Germline CDR1 and CDR2: GTSNPN and SVGIG (reference sequence). V lost 2 bases, J lost 2 bases, and 2 bases stayed unmatched. The CDR3 has 14 residues. CDR3 DNA sequence: TGTGCCTGGAGTATACTAGCGGCCTACAATGAGCAGTTCTTC. Residues: CAWSILAAYNEQFF.

This sequence joins TRBV19 and TRBJ2-7, with TRBD2 identical over 7 bases. Per the germline V gene, CDR1 is LNHDA and CDR2 is SQIVND (reference sequence). After removal of 2 bases from V and 3 bases from J, the junction contained 22 bases not matched to a gene. The CDR3 contains 20 residues. The CDR3 spells CASSIFFSANLGLGGYEQYF. The CDR3 DNA follows: TGTGCCAGTAGTATATTTTTCTCCGCGAACCTTGGACTAGGTGGCTACGAGCAGTACTTC.

The chain uses TRBV2 and TRBJ1-5; D is unresolved. In germline, CDR1 is SNHLY, CDR2 FYNNEI. CDR3 length equals 14 residues. Trimming shortened V by 4 bases and J by 5 bases, and 12 bases separated the two germline ends. The CDR3 DNA is TGTGCCAGCAGTGCTGGGGTTGGGCATCAGCCCCAGCATTTT. It encodes CASSAGVGHQPQHF.

This clone was observed a few times. The rearrangement uses TRBV6-5 and TRBJ2-5; D may match TRBD1 or TRBD2 (5 bases each). The V end was cut by 2 bases, the J end by 5 bases, with 18 bases between. CDR1 is MNHEY and CDR2 is SVGAGI in the germline V gene. The CDR3 has 16 residues. The CDR3 DNA is TGTGCCAGCAGTTACAAAGTAGGGACCCGCGGGGAGACCCAGTACTTC. Translating gives CASSYKVGTRGETQYF.

The genes are TRBV6-1 and TRBJ2-5; tentatively, D is TRBD2 (6 bases). V lost 1 base and J 2 bases, leaving 14 bases between the germline ends. Germline loops: CDR1 MNHNS, CDR2 SASEGT. This CDR3 comprises 16 residues. CDR3 in amino acids: CASSEGPSVPQETQYF. The CDR3 nucleotides read TGTGCCAGCAGTGAAGGGCCTAGCGTTCCACAAGAGACCCAGTACTTC.

This sequence joins TRBV6-5 and TRBJ2-1; D unclear. Germline assignment: CDR1 MNHEY and CDR2 SVGAGI. The V and J ends lost 2 bases and 7 bases respectively, with 6 bases between them. The CDR3 has 12 residues. The CDR3 loop reads CASSYTGNEQFF. DNA for the CDR3: TGTGCCAGCAGTTACACCGGGAATGAGCAGTTCTTC.

This clone occurred a few times. The J gene is TRBJ1-6, the V gene TRBV7-8; 7 bases align to TRBD1. The CDR3 has 14 amino acids. CDR1 and CDR2 (germline): SGHVS, FQNEAQ. The trim removed 0 bases at V and 8 bases at J, leaving 1 base unmatched. The CDR3 bases are TGTGCCAGCAGCTTAGCAGGGGGCTATTCACCCCTCCACTTT. It encodes CASSLAGGYSPLHF.

The CDR3 loop reads CATSNSGRTDTQYF. The CDR3 DNA is TGTGCCACCAGCAATAGCGGGAGAACAGATACGCAGTATTTT. V gene TRBV15 combines with J gene TRBJ2-3; 9 bases are a match to TRBD2. The germline V gene encodes CDR1 LNHNV and CDR2 YYDKDF (reference sequence). The CDR3 contains 14 residues. V dropped 4 bases and J dropped 3; count of bases not matched to a gene: 2.

This clone has only one observation. The rearrangement joins TRBV2 to TRBJ1-1; no definite D call. Trimming stripped 4 bases from V and 3 bases from J, with 9 bases between. The CDR3 extends over 13 amino acids. Germline CDR1 SNHLY, CDR2 FYNNEI. This chain's CDR3 is CASSGGYDTEAFF. The CDR3 nucleotides are TGTGCCAGCAGTGGAGGCTACGACACTGAAGCTTTCTTT.

The V call is TRBV5-4, the J call TRBJ2-7; D gene unclear. V dropped 0 bases and J dropped 2 bases, with 12 bases sitting between them. The CDR3 loop spans 15 amino acids. The germline V gene has CDR1 SGHNT and CDR2 YYREEE (reference sequence). CDR3 DNA sequence: TGTGCCAGCAGCTTGGGCACAGCCTTAACCTACGAGCAGTACTTC. It translates to CASSLGTALTYEQYF.

Only one count was recorded for this clone. The gene calls are TRBV7-9 and TRBJ2-1; 9 bases line up with TRBD2. Germline V gene lookup returns CDR1 SEHNR and CDR2 FQNEAQ (reference sequence). After removal of 4 bases from V and 7 bases from J, the junction contained 8 bases not matched to a gene. The CDR3 totals 15 residues. The CDR3 DNA sequence: TGTGCCAGCAGCTCGGTAGCGGGAGCTGAAAATGAGCAGTTCTTC. Its translation is CASSSVAGAENEQFF.